This entry lists 4 T cell receptor beta chains sequenced from one sample in a study of T cell responses to AZD1222 COVID-19 vaccine (dated by TCRdb to about 2021). This specimen's time point label, interpreted: baseline before first vaccination. The receptor library was made with the immunoSEQ multiplex PCR assay. What TCRdb holds here is the immuneACCESS table cut down to in-frame rearrangements. Part of the clones is not present; checked against another copy, under half of the missing clones reflect an unresolved V gene, and the others are unexplained. The sample data list fewer than 110,000 clones, and about 93% of these were observed just once. Roughly a fifth of the sample goes to the ten largest clones. Specimen: peripheral blood, collected on day 0 of AZD1222 vaccination. The source is an adult in good health.

The genes are TRBV7-2 and TRBJ2-3; D gene ambiguous. The V gene lost 1 base and the J gene lost 7 bases, with 6 bases spanning the gap. The CDR3 runs 12 residues. CDR1 is SGHTA, CDR2 FQGNSA, per germline. The CDR3 protein is CASSLDWNTQYF. CDR3 nucleotides: TGTGCCAGCAGCTTAGACTGGAATACGCAGTATTTT.

The chain links TRBV5-8 to TRBJ1-2, with 8 nucleotides matching TRBD1. Germline-derived CDR1 and CDR2 are SGHTS and YDEGEE. V shed 3 bases and J 1 base; nucleotides not matched to a gene: 2. This CDR3 is built from 14 residues. The CDR3 reads CASSWGQVNYGYTF. CDR3 DNA: TGTGCCAGCAGCTGGGGACAGGTTAACTATGGCTACACCTTC.

V gene TRBV6-5 combines with J gene TRBJ1-4, with D possibly being TRBD1 (6 bases). This CDR3 contains 14 residues. V shed 6 bases and J shed 5 bases, with 13 bases lying between them. Germline assignment: CDR1 MNHEY and CDR2 SVGAGI. The CDR3: CASSSGTQNEKLFF. The CDR3 DNA follows: TGTGCCAGCAGCTCCGGGACACAGAATGAAAAACTGTTTTTT.

The chain combines TRBV5-4 with TRBJ2-3; 9 positions agree with TRBD1. Germline lookup yields CDR1 SGHNT and CDR2 YYREEE (reference sequence). Trimming took 4 bases from V and 4 from J; bases not matched to a gene: 7. This CDR3 is 15 amino acids long. The CDR3 region is CASSDRDRVADTQYF. The CDR3, as DNA: TGTGCCAGCAGCGACCGGGACAGGGTGGCAGATACGCAGTATTTT.